This T cell receptor (beta chain) was profiled in a study of human T cells and chemical hapten exposure. This clonotype came up a few times. Germline lookup yields CDR1 SGHDT and CDR2 YYEEEE. The CDR3 runs to 18 residues. Trimming removed 1 base from V and 0 bases from J, with 19 bases in between. Original data processing: Per sample, the median was 95,638 TCRs, with values from around 25,000 to 690,000. TCRdb passed the RACE reads through MiXCR, listing each CDR3 protein once. These V and J calls rely on TCRdb rather than the paper's analysis. The sample carries roughly 120,000 distinct CDR3 sequences, approximately 9.1% recorded once. This sample's time point: healthy volunteer bleed at 2 weeks. Unfractionated whole blood served as the source for total RNA extraction.

The chain recombines TRBV5-6 with TRBJ1-1; D remains unclear. The clonotype comes from a male donor in good health. Some clones in this sample may be carry-over from other donors' samples. The sequencing sample was made of whole blood. CDR3 sequence: CASSLTAGHDKLNTEAFF. CDR3 in DNA: TGTGCCAGCAGCTTGACAGCAGGCCATGACAAGCTGAACACTGAAGCTTTCTTT. Drawing the rest from reference TRBV5-6 and TRBJ1-1, the complete variable domain is DAGVTQSPTHLIKTRGQQVTLRCSPKSGHDTVSWYQQALGQGPQFIFQYYEEEERQRGNFPDRFSGHQFPNYSSELNVNALLLGDSALYLCASSLTAGHDKLNTEAFFGQGTRLTVV.